The next 18 T cell receptor beta chains were all read from a single sample in a study of PD-L1 blockade in urothelial cancer. Sequenced by immunoSEQ multiplex PCR; TCRdb stores in-frame clones only, minus some. The sample has 45,000 to 60,000 clones, about 90% seen once. This specimen consisted of PBMCs, obtained around atezolizumab (anti-PD-L1) treatment. Source of these receptors: a man aged 60-69 years with urothelial cancer.

The chain uses TRBV6-5 and TRBJ1-2; 7 bases are shared with TRBD1. V trimming: 5 bases; J trimming: 4 bases; junction bases outside the gene matches: 7. The CDR3 length is 14 residues. Germline values: CDR1 MNHEY, CDR2 SVGAGI. Written as DNA, the CDR3 is TGTGCCAGCAGTCTCCGACAGGGTGGCTATGGCTACACCTTC. This sequence encodes CASSLRQGGYGYTF.

V usage is TRBV9 and J usage is TRBJ2-1, with 10 bases aligning to TRBD2. This CDR3 comprises 17 residues. The V and J ends lost 0 bases and 5 bases, in that order; junction bases with no gene match: 8. Germline V gives CDR1 SGDLS, CDR2 YYNGEE. The CDR3 is CASSVGQRGGPNNEQFF. The CDR3, as DNA: TGTGCCAGCAGCGTAGGGCAGCGGGGGGGCCCTAACAATGAGCAGTTCTTC.

This clone has a handful of counts. J is TRBJ1-3 and V is TRBV11-2; possible D gene TRBD1, 6 bases. The CDR3 consists of 15 residues. Germline V CDR1 and CDR2: SGHAT, FQNNGV. V was shortened by 1 base and J by 0 bases, with 7 bases between the two germline ends. CDR3 in DNA: TGTGCCAGCAGCTTAGGAGGGGGCTCTGGAAACACCATATATTTT. Protein product: CASSLGGGSGNTIYF. Combining the CDR3 with reference TRBV11-2 and TRBJ1-3 gives the whole variable domain EAGVAQSPRYKIIEKRQSVAFWCNPISGHATLYWYQQILGQGPKLLIQFQNNGVVDDSQLPKDRFSAERLKGVDSTLKIQPAKLEDSAVYLCASSLGGGSGNTIYFGEGSWLTVV.

The chain has TRBV4-2 and TRBJ2-1, with a possible D match to TRBD2 (6 bases). V shed 1 base and J shed 13 bases, with 14 bases lying between them. CDR3 size: 13 residues. Germline V gene sequence: CDR1 LGHNA, CDR2 YNFKEQ. CDR3 nucleotides: TGTGCCAGCAGCCAAGTGCGGGATGTCGTACAGTTCTTC. This sequence encodes CASSQVRDVVQFF.

V and J are TRBV6-5 and TRBJ1-5, with D possibly TRBD1 on 5 matching bases. CDR3 length: 15 residues. The germline V and J ends were trimmed by 2 bases and 1 base, with 9 bases remaining between them. Germline values: CDR1 MNHEY, CDR2 SVGAGI. CDR3 sequence reads: CASSYTGGSNQPQHF. CDR3 coding DNA: TGTGCCAGCAGTTACACCGGGGGGAGCAATCAGCCCCAGCATTTT.

The rearrangement uses TRBV7-9 and TRBJ1-3; D is unresolved. This CDR3 has 12 residues. The germline gives CDR1 SEHNR, CDR2 FQNEAQ (reference sequence). Trimming shortened V by 5 bases and J by 1 base, and 3 bases separated the two germline ends. The CDR3: CASSPSGNTIYF. The CDR3 DNA reads TGTGCCAGCAGCCCGTCTGGAAACACCATATATTTT.

As regards this clone: The junction differs from germline at one of its ends, possibly a read error. The V and J genes are TRBV7-7 and TRBJ2-7, with D possibly being TRBD1 (7 bases). Germline values: CDR1 SSHAT, CDR2 FNYEAQ (reference sequence). The CDR3 consists of 13 residues. For the CDR3, the DNA is TGTGCTAGCAGCCAGGACAGGAGGGGGGAGCAGTACTTC. Translated, it gives CASSQDRRGEQYF.

This chain uses TRBV19 with TRBJ1-5; D not certain. The CDR3 extends over 15 amino acids. The V gene lost 2 bases and the J gene lost 4 bases, with 12 bases spanning the gap. Per the germline V gene, CDR1 is LNHDA and CDR2 is SQIVND (reference sequence). The CDR3 is CASSILQIPNQPQHF. For the CDR3, the DNA is TGTGCCAGTAGTATATTACAGATCCCAAATCAGCCCCAGCATTTT.

The chain uses TRBV28 and TRBJ1-2; tentatively, D is TRBD1 (6 bases). The V end lost 5 bases, the J end lost 5 bases, and 21 bases lay between the germline ends. CDR3 length equals 16 residues. Per germline, CDR1 MDHEN and CDR2 SYDVKM. This CDR3 is CASSPYTGKGAYGYTF. The CDR3 bases are TGTGCCAGCAGTCCCTACACAGGGAAAGGGGCTTATGGCTACACCTTC.

This clone was seen a few times. At one boundary the junction diverges from the germline segment, which might be a read error. The rearrangement links TRBV5-5 to TRBJ1-2; D perhaps matches TRBD1 (6 bases). This CDR3 has 14 residues. CDR1 is SGHKS, CDR2 YYEKEE, per germline (reference sequence). The CDR3 region is CASSRELDSYGYTF. The CDR3 bases are TGCGCCAGCAGCCGAGAGCTGGACAGCTATGGCTACACCTTC.

The chain recombines TRBV7-9 with TRBJ1-4; D gene unclear. This CDR3 has 15 amino acids. Trimming removed 5 bases from V and 0 bases from J, with 10 bases in between. Germline CDR1 is SEHNR and CDR2 is FQNEAQ (reference sequence). This CDR3 reads CASSIFRATNEKLFF. The DNA of the CDR3 is TGTGCCAGCAGCATCTTCCGCGCAACTAATGAAAAACTGTTTTTT.

The J gene is TRBJ2-4, the V gene TRBV5-8; 9 bases map to TRBD2. From germline, CDR1 is SGHTS and CDR2 YDEGEE. Trimming removed 4 bases from V and 6 bases from J; junction bases left unmatched: 8. This CDR3 is built from 15 residues. CDR3 loop: CASSSPGLAINIQYF. The CDR3 coding sequence is TGTGCCAGCAGCAGTCCGGGACTAGCAATAAACATTCAGTACTTC.

The rearrangement links TRBV30 to TRBJ1-1, with 7 bases identical to TRBD1. CDR1 GTSNPN and CDR2 SVGIG come from the germline V gene (reference sequence). The CDR3 has 14 residues. Losses at the gene ends were 1 base for V and 3 bases for J; bases not matched to a gene: 5. For the CDR3, the DNA is TGTGCCTGGAGTGGAGGGGGCGGGTACACTGAAGCTTTCTTT. Translating it yields CAWSGGGGYTEAFF.

The chain combines TRBV18 with TRBJ1-4, with TRBD1 as a possible D gene (6 bases). This CDR3 comprises 13 residues. Germline V gene data show CDR1 as KGHSH and CDR2 as LQKENI. Trimming stripped 8 bases from V and 7 bases from J, with 14 bases between. The CDR3 coding sequence is TGTGCCAGCAACCCAGGCAGGGGTGAAAAACTGTTTTTT. The encoded protein is CASNPGRGEKLFF.

The V gene is TRBV29-1, the J gene TRBJ2-7; 12 bases map to TRBD2. V trimming: 4 bases; J trimming: 5 bases; junction bases outside the gene matches: 0. CDR1 is SQVTM, CDR2 ANQGSEA, per germline. This CDR3 has 12 amino acids. The chain's CDR3 is CSVGTSGNEQYF. As DNA, the CDR3 is TGCAGCGTTGGGACTAGCGGGAACGAGCAGTACTTC.

V and J are TRBV7-9 and TRBJ1-1; tentative D call: TRBD1 (5 bases). This CDR3 region has 14 residues. V dropped 2 bases and J dropped 2 bases, with 9 bases sitting between them. CDR1 and CDR2 from the germline V gene are SEHNR and FQNEAQ (reference sequence). CDR3 bases: TGTGCCAGCAGCTTAAATGGGGCCAACACTGAAGCTTTCTTT. It yields the protein CASSLNGANTEAFF.

This sequence joins TRBV25-1 and TRBJ1-4; 8 positions match TRBD1. Losses at the gene ends were 1 base for V and 1 base for J; bases not matched to a gene: 5. Germline V lookup: CDR1 MGHDK, CDR2 SYGVNS. The CDR3 length is 17 residues. The CDR3 sequence is CASSESWGQETNEKLFF. The CDR3 nucleotides are TGTGCCAGCAGTGAATCGTGGGGACAGGAAACTAATGAAAAACTGTTTTTT.

The chain recombines TRBV7-6 with TRBJ2-7, with 11 bases identical to TRBD1. The CDR3 consists of 14 residues. Trimming at V came to 1 base and at J to 6 bases, leaving 2 bases not matched to a gene. Germline loops: CDR1 SGHVS, CDR2 FNYEAQ. CDR3: CASSLDGTGGEQYF. As DNA, the CDR3 is TGTGCCAGCAGCTTAGATGGGACAGGGGGCGAGCAGTACTTC. The variable domain in full, with the rest retrieved from reference TRBV7-6 and TRBJ2-7, is GAGVSQSPRYKVTKRGQDVALRCDPISGHVSLYWYRQALGQGPEFLTYFNYEAQQDKSGLPNDRFSAERPEGSISTLTIQRTEQRDSAMYRCASSLDGTGGEQYFGPGTRLTVT.